A single sample gave rise to the 20 T cell receptor beta chains below, sequenced in a study of early T cells in non-severe SARS-CoV-2 infection. TCRdb reanalysed the 5' RACE reads using MiXCR and keeps one entry per CDR3 protein. The table shows roughly 50,000 distinct CDR3 sequences, with 7% to 9% occurring only once. Sequencing used whole blood. These receptors were collected from an adult who was a healthcare worker with PCR-confirmed SARS-CoV-2 infection or an uninfected control (not recorded which).

This clonotype was recorded a few times. CDR3 bases: TGTGCCAGCAGTTCGAGTCGGGACAATGAGCAGTTCTTC. It is translated as CASSSSRDNEQFF. The rearrangement joins TRBV6-5 to TRBJ2-1; D unclear. Deletions cut 4 bases from V and 5 bases from J, with 9 bases between. Germline V gene sequence: CDR1 MNHEY, CDR2 SVGAGI. The CDR3 is 13 residues long.

This clonotype was seen repeatedly, ten times or more. The chain recombines TRBV7-3 with TRBJ2-5; the D call may be TRBD1 or TRBD2 (5 bases each). Trimming cost V 2 bases and J 0 bases, with 10 bases left between them. The CDR3 loop spans 15 amino acids. The V gene's germline CDR1 is SGHTA and CDR2 FQGTGA. The CDR3 nucleotides are TGTGCCAGCAGCTTACTGGGGACCTACCAAGAGACCCAGTACTTC. Translating gives CASSLLGTYQETQYF.

CDR3 nucleotides: TGCAGCGTGGGAACAGGGAATAGGTTGGGTGAGCAGTTCTTC. It specifies CSVGTGNRLGEQFF. The chain links TRBV29-1 to TRBJ2-1; weak D call: TRBD1 (6 bases). V was cut by 6 bases and J by 9 bases, with 21 bases left in between. The germline gives CDR1 SQVTM, CDR2 ANQGSEA. The CDR3 has 14 amino acids.

This clonotype was detected only a few times. The CDR3: CASTPSGYGYTF. The CDR3 coding sequence is TGTGCCAGCACTCCTTCGGGCTATGGCTACACCTTC. The chain has TRBV7-9 and TRBJ1-2; no definite D call. Trimming removed 7 bases at V and 4 bases at J, with 10 bases between. Looked up from germline, CDR1 is SEHNR and CDR2 is FQNEAQ (reference sequence). The CDR3 extends over 12 amino acids. The variable domain in full, completed from reference TRBV7-9 and TRBJ1-2, reads DTGVSQNPRHKITKRGQNVTFRCDPISEHNRLYWYRQTLGQGPEFLTYFQNEAQLEKSRLLSDRFSAERPKGSFSTLEIQRTEQGDSAMYLCASTPSGYGYTFGSGTRLTVV.

The CDR3 reads CASSLEGAREKLFF. The CDR3 DNA sequence: TGTGCCAGCAGCTTGGAAGGGGCACGTGAAAAACTGTTTTTT. The chain combines TRBV5-4 with TRBJ1-4; D may be TRBD1 (5 bases). Germline V lookup: CDR1 SGHNT, CDR2 YYREEE (reference sequence). V was clipped by 0 bases and J by 7 bases, with 10 bases between them. CDR3 length: 14 amino acids.

This clonotype appeared a few times. The V gene is TRBV29-1, the J gene TRBJ2-5; D is tentatively TRBD1 or TRBD2 (5 bases each). V shed 6 bases and J shed 7 bases, with 15 bases lying between them. Germline loops: CDR1 SQVTM, CDR2 ANQGSEA. The CDR3 consists of 12 residues. The CDR3 reads CSVAGTSGTQYF. CDR3 coding DNA: TGCAGCGTAGCAGGGACCTCAGGGACCCAGTACTTC. Full variable domain (rest looked up from reference TRBV29-1 and TRBJ2-5): SAVISQKPSRDICQRGTSLTIQCQVDSQVTMMFWYRQQPGQSLTLIATANQGSEATYESGFVIDKFPISRPNLTFSTLTVSNMSPEDSSIYLCSVAGTSGTQYFGPGTRLLVL.

This clonotype was picked up many times. The rearrangement joins TRBV29-1 to TRBJ1-1, with TRBD1 matching over 7 bases. The CDR3 is 14 amino acids. CDR1 SQVTM and CDR2 ANQGSEA come from the germline V gene. Trimming cost V 4 bases and J 1 base; bases outside gene matches: 6. The CDR3 bases are TGCAGCGTTGCTAGGGGGCTTCCGAACACTGAAGCTTTCTTT. Its translation: CSVARGLPNTEAFF.

V is TRBV4-2 and J is TRBJ2-5; no reliable D call. Per germline, CDR1 LGHNA and CDR2 YNFKEQ. The CDR3 is made up of 15 amino acids. Trimming shortened V by 1 base and J by 2 bases, and 11 bases separated the two germline ends. The CDR3 bases are TGTGCCAGCAGCCAAGGCGGCGGCTATCAAGAGACCCAGTACTTC. This sequence encodes CASSQGGGYQETQYF.

Many counts were recorded for this clonotype. The chain has TRBV7-9 and TRBJ1-2; 7 nucleotides match TRBD1. Trimming removed 5 bases from V and 4 bases from J; junction bases left unmatched: 7. The germline V gene encodes CDR1 SEHNR and CDR2 FQNEAQ (reference sequence). The CDR3 totals 14 residues. CDR3 region: CASSPQTGSYGYTF. CDR3 nucleotide sequence: TGTGCCAGCAGCCCCCAGACAGGGAGCTATGGCTACACCTTC.

This clonotype was recorded at least ten times. J is TRBJ2-7 and V is TRBV7-9; D is undetermined. Germline assignment: CDR1 SEHNR and CDR2 FQNEAQ (reference sequence). Trimming left V 6 bases short and J 3 bases short, with 6 bases between. The CDR3 totals 11 residues. CDR3 sequence (DNA): TGTGCCAGCAGTCACAGCTACGAGCAGTACTTC. Protein sequence: CASSHSYEQYF.

J is TRBJ1-2 and V is TRBV5-1; D uncertain. With 5 bases removed from V and 6 bases from J, the gap between germline ends came to 11 bases. The CDR3 sequence is 12 residues long. CDR1 and CDR2 from the germline V gene are SGHRS and YFSETQ. CDR3 in amino acids: CASRDPDHGYTF. The CDR3 DNA reads TGCGCCAGCAGGGATCCAGACCATGGCTACACCTTC.

On this clonotype: This may be a read error: a much more frequent sequence differs by one nucleotide. The V gene is TRBV20-1, the J gene TRBJ1-4, with a tentative D call TRBD1 (6 bases). CDR1 and CDR2 (germline): DFQATT, SNEGSKA (reference sequence). The CDR3 is made up of 11 amino acids. Trimming removed 6 bases from V and 13 bases from J, with 15 bases in between. Here the CDR3 reads CSAILQGVLFF. The CDR3 nucleotides are TGCAGTGCCATTTTACAGGGAGTACTGTTTTTT.

This chain uses TRBV19 with TRBJ1-2; D uncertain. V lost 3 bases, J lost 4 bases, and 12 bases lay in between. Germline CDR1 LNHDA, CDR2 SQIVND (reference sequence). The CDR3 length is 14 residues. The CDR3 sequence: CASSIISEFYGYTF. The CDR3 nucleotides are TGTGCCAGTAGTATTATTTCGGAGTTCTATGGCTACACCTTC.

This clonotype was counted between two and nine times. This sequence joins TRBV5-6 and TRBJ2-1; D gene uncertain. Germline CDR1 and CDR2: SGHDT and YYEEEE. V was pared by 2 bases and J by 8 bases, with 11 bases between. This CDR3 region has 13 residues. The CDR3 region has the DNA TGTGCCAGCAGCTTCAACCTGCTAGATGAGCAGTTCTTC. Protein: CASSFNLLDEQFF.

In its sample, this clonotype was seen many times. This chain connects TRBV28 to TRBJ1-1, with a tentative D call TRBD1 (6 bases). Trimming took 1 base from V and 4 from J, leaving 7 bases between them. Germline V CDR1 and CDR2: MDHEN, SYDVKM. The CDR3 has 13 amino acids. CDR3 in DNA: TGTGCCAGCAGTTTATTAGGGGGCACTGAAGCTTTCTTT. It yields the protein CASSLLGGTEAFF.

The chain uses TRBV29-1 and TRBJ2-7; TRBD2 agrees at 13 bases. CDR3 length equals 18 residues. Germline CDR1 and CDR2: SQVTM and ANQGSEA. V lost 5 bases and J lost 0; bases outside the gene matches: 13. Here the CDR3 reads CSVIGRTSGGTSSYEQYF. DNA for the CDR3: TGCAGCGTTATTGGTCGGACTAGCGGGGGTACGAGCTCCTACGAGCAGTACTTC.

This clonotype showed up just a few times. The chain recombines TRBV28 with TRBJ2-5; TRBD1 aligns across 9 bases. The CDR3 consists of 14 residues. Germline V gene sequence: CDR1 MDHEN, CDR2 SYDVKM. J lost 3 bases, V lost 6 bases, and 5 bases had no gene match. The CDR3 protein is CASSSTGGKETQYF. Written as DNA, the CDR3 is TGTGCCAGCAGCTCAACAGGGGGCAAAGAGACCCAGTACTTC. The full variable domain, rest sourced from reference TRBV28 and TRBJ2-5, is DVKVTQSSRYLVKRTGEKVFLECVQDMDHENMFWYRQDPGLGLRLIYFSYDVKMKEKGDIPEGYSVSREKKERFSLILESASTNQTSMYLCASSSTGGKETQYFGPGTRLLVL.

This clonotype was detected many times. The rearrangement joins TRBV20-1 to TRBJ1-1; D not certain. The CDR3 extends over 14 amino acids. The V end lost 0 bases, the J end lost 3 bases, and 11 bases lay between the germline ends. The germline gives CDR1 DFQATT, CDR2 SNEGSKA (reference sequence). The chain's CDR3 is CSARDQDGHTEAFF. For the CDR3, the DNA is TGCAGTGCTAGAGATCAGGATGGCCACACTGAAGCTTTCTTT.

There are a few counts of this clonotype. The rearrangement joins TRBV2 to TRBJ1-1; possible D gene TRBD1, 5 bases. CDR1 and CDR2 from the germline V gene are SNHLY and FYNNEI. The V end was cut by 5 bases, the J end by 4 bases, with 11 bases between. The CDR3 loop spans 13 amino acids. This CDR3 reads CASSSGTPTEAFF. The CDR3 coding sequence is TGTGCCAGCAGTTCCGGGACCCCCACTGAAGCTTTCTTT.

Sample share makes this clonotype medium-sized. The V and J genes are TRBV12-3 or TRBV12-4 and TRBJ1-6, with unresolved D. The CDR3 loop spans 16 amino acids. Trimming took 2 bases from V and 3 from J, leaving 11 bases between them. CDR3 coding DNA: TGTGCCAGCAGTTTACTTCGGGCGGACTATAATTCACCCCTCCACTTT. Its protein product is CASSLLRADYNSPLHF.